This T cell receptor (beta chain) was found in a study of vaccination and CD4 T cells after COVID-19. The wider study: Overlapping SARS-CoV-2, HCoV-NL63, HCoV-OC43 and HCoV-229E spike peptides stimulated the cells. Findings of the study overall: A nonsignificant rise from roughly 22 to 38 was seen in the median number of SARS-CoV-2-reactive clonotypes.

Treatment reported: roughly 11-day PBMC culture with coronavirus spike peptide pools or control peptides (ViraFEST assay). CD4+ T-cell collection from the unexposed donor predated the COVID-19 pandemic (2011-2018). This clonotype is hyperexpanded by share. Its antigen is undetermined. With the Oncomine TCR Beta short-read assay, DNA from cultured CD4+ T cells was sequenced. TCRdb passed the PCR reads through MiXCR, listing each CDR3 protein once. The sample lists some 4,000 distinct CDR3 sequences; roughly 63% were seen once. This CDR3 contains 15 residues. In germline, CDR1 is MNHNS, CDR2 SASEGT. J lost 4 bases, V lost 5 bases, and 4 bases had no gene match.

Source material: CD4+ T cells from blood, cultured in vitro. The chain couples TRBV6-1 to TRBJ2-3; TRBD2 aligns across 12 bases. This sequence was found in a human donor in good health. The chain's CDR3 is CASSKLAGGPDTQYF. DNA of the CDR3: TGTGCCAGCAGTAAACTAGCGGGGGGACCAGATACGCAGTATTTT.